This T cell receptor beta chain was identified in a study of blood T cell repertoires in COVID-19. About the study: The United States, Italy and Spain provided the acute and convalescent COVID-19 samples. Sources were T cells, B-cell-depleted T cells, or PBMCs; the material itself was cDNA or gDNA.

Only a few counts were recorded for this clone. Original analysis: By means of reference gene primer amplification, nucleated cell counts were estimated. The assay was immunoSEQ multiplex PCR, and TCRdb's table has in-frame clones only and misses some. The V and J calls and clone size are taken from that table; D and trimming were inferred from the DNA. This repertoire shows more than 250,000 clones, approximately 82% found once; its top ten account for about 4.6%. This CDR3 is 13 amino acids long. Germline assignment: CDR1 SGHNT and CDR2 YYREEE (reference sequence). Sequencing was done on a sample of peripheral blood. The chain combines TRBV5-4 with TRBJ1-5, with D possibly TRBD1 on 5 matching bases. This TCR came from a man in his 60s who had recovered from COVID-19. The CDR3 sequence is CAGGKLGDQPQHF. The CDR3 DNA follows: TGTGCTGGCGGGAAACTAGGGGACCAGCCCCAGCATTTT.